These 22 T cell receptor beta chains share one sample of origin, sequenced in a study of shared clonotypes between healthy human individuals. Sequencing used immunoSEQ multiplex PCR; TCRdb keeps in-frame clones, though not all of them. This table has about 1.1 million clones, around 82% appearing once. Input material: memory CD4+ T cells from PBMCs. Subset here: CD45RA-negative fraction. Receptor source: a man between 18 and 29 years old in good health. Some clones in this sample may be carry-over from other donors' samples.

The J gene is TRBJ1-2, the V gene TRBV4-2, with D unresolved. The CDR3 loop spans 16 amino acids. Germline CDR1 reads LGHNA; CDR2 reads YNFKEQ. Trimming cost V 1 base and J 3 bases, with 15 bases left between them. CDR3: CASSQVTPGSDYGYTF. The CDR3 DNA reads TGTGCCAGCAGCCAAGTGACTCCGGGCTCGGACTATGGCTACACCTTC.

V gene TRBV7-2 combines with J gene TRBJ1-6, with unresolved D. Germline V lookup: CDR1 SGHTA, CDR2 FQGNSA. The CDR3 runs to 15 residues. V was shortened by 2 bases and J by 4 bases, with 9 bases between the two germline ends. Here the CDR3 reads CASSLSGPYNSPLHF. For the CDR3, the DNA is TGTGCCAGCAGCTTAAGCGGACCGTATAATTCACCCCTCCACTTT.

With regard to this clone: Given a much more abundant clone one base away, this may be a read error. The sample has other DNA sequences that encode this CDR3 too. The V gene is TRBV6-5, the J gene TRBJ2-7; 8 bases align to TRBD1. Losses at the gene ends were 6 bases for V and 2 bases for J; bases not matched to a gene: 0. This CDR3 has 12 amino acids. Per germline, CDR1 MNHEY and CDR2 SVGAGI. CDR3 region: CASRQGAYEQYF. The CDR3, as DNA: TGTGCCAGCAGACAGGGGGCCTACGAGCAGTACTTC.

Concerning this clone itself: Different DNA sequences within this sample yield the same CDR3. The rearrangement joins TRBV4-2 to TRBJ2-5; D is unresolved. The CDR3 totals 14 residues. The V gene's germline CDR1 is LGHNA and CDR2 YNFKEQ. Trimming took 3 bases from V and 1 from J, leaving 9 bases between them. The CDR3 region is CASSQGGSQETQYF. The CDR3, as DNA: TGTGCCAGCAGCCAGGGCGGCAGCCAAGAGACCCAGTACTTC.

V is TRBV28 and J is TRBJ2-7; D unresolved. Germline CDR1 reads MDHEN; CDR2 reads SYDVKM. CDR3 length: 12 residues. Trimming took off 1 base at V and 6 bases at J, with 7 bases between the two ends. CDR3 bases: TGTGCCAGCAGTTTATATGTTGGCGAGCAGTACTTC. Amino acid sequence: CASSLYVGEQYF.

This chain links TRBV7-6 with TRBJ1-3; D is possibly TRBD1 (5 bases). The V gene lost 2 bases and the J gene lost 2 bases, with 13 bases spanning the gap. Germline assignment: CDR1 SGHVS and CDR2 FNYEAQ. The CDR3 is 16 residues long. The DNA of the CDR3 is TGTGCCAGCAGCTTATTAGCGGGGGAACCTGGAAACACCATATATTTT. It encodes CASSLLAGEPGNTIYF. Full variable domain (outside the CDR3, taken from reference TRBV7-6 and TRBJ1-3): GAGVSQSPRYKVTKRGQDVALRCDPISGHVSLYWYRQALGQGPEFLTYFNYEAQQDKSGLPNDRFSAERPEGSISTLTIQRTEQRDSAMYRCASSLLAGEPGNTIYFGEGSWLTVV.

This clone has more than one count but fewer than ten. This chain uses TRBV2 with TRBJ2-7; tentatively, D is TRBD2 (6 bases). Looked up from germline, CDR1 is SNHLY and CDR2 is FYNNEI. The V end was cut by 11 bases, the J end by 6 bases, with 17 bases between. There are 12 residues in the CDR3. CDR3 in amino acids: CASETRRGEQYF. The CDR3 bases are TGTGCCTCCGAGACTAGGAGAGGCGAGCAGTACTTC.

The chain joins TRBV19 to TRBJ2-2, with TRBD2 as a possible D gene (5 bases). The germline V gene encodes CDR1 LNHDA and CDR2 SQIVND (reference sequence). The ends were cut back, 3 bases at V and 4 bases at J, with 9 bases in the middle. The CDR3 is 14 amino acids. The CDR3 DNA sequence: TGTGCCAGTAGTATCGGCGGACTCACCGGGGAGCTGTTTTTT. Translation: CASSIGGLTGELFF. The whole variable domain, filled in from reference TRBV19 and TRBJ2-2, reads DGGITQSPKYLFRKEGQNVTLSCEQNLNHDAMYWYRQDPGQGLRLIYYSQIVNDFQKGDIAEGYSVSREKKESFPLTVTSAQKNPTAFYLCASSIGGLTGELFFGEGSRLTVL.

This chain joins TRBV7-9 and TRBJ2-1; TRBD1 or TRBD2 may be the D gene (6 bases each). The CDR3 covers 13 residues. Germline CDR1 is SEHNR and CDR2 is FQNEAQ (reference sequence). Between the trimmed V and J ends, which lost 4 bases and 7 bases, there was a span of 11 bases. Here the CDR3 reads CASSSTGANEQFF. The CDR3 DNA reads as TGTGCCAGCAGCTCCACGGGGGCGAATGAGCAGTTCTTC.

The chain joins TRBV15 to TRBJ1-2; D is undetermined. The V end was cut by 3 bases, the J end by 2 bases, with 7 bases between. CDR1 and CDR2 (germline): LNHNV, YYDKDF (reference sequence). CDR3 length: 13 residues. The CDR3 coding sequence is TGTGCCACCAGCAGGGGGATAAACTATGGCTACACCTTC. Its translation is CATSRGINYGYTF.

The V and J genes are TRBV25-1 and TRBJ2-5; D might be TRBD1 (5 bases). The CDR3 sequence is 14 residues long. CDR1 is MGHDK and CDR2 is SYGVNS in the germline V gene. Trimming took off 6 bases at V and 2 bases at J, with 13 bases between the two ends. CDR3 in amino acids: CASRRTLQQETQYF. In DNA, the CDR3 is TGTGCCAGCAGGAGGACACTCCAACAAGAGACCCAGTACTTC.

J is TRBJ2-1 and V is TRBV11-3, with D tentatively TRBD2 (5 bases). The CDR3 has 15 amino acids. CDR1 is SGHNT, CDR2 YENEEA, per germline. Trimming removed 1 base at V and 4 bases at J, with 11 bases between. This chain's CDR3 is CASSLGTGEYNEQFF. CDR3 nucleotides: TGTGCCAGCAGCTTAGGGACCGGGGAATACAATGAGCAGTTCTTC.

The gene calls are TRBV4-1 and TRBJ2-6; no reliable D call. Trimming took 3 bases from V and 0 from J, leaving 18 bases between them. The CDR3 totals 19 residues. Germline CDR1 MGHRA, CDR2 YSYEKL. The CDR3 loop is CASSHQGVGLGSGANVLTF. CDR3 bases: TGCGCCAGCAGCCATCAAGGAGTGGGTCTGGGCTCTGGGGCCAACGTCCTGACTTTC.

The genes are TRBV7-2 and TRBJ1-2, with a tentative D call TRBD1 (5 bases). Trimming stripped 5 bases from V and 6 bases from J, with 10 bases between. The germline gives CDR1 SGHTA, CDR2 FQGNSA. The CDR3 runs to 12 residues. CDR3 sequence reads: CASSGIGDGYTF. Written as DNA, the CDR3 is TGTGCCAGCAGCGGGATAGGGGATGGCTACACCTTC. The full variable domain, with the rest looked up from reference TRBV7-2 and TRBJ1-2, is GAGVSQSPSNKVTEKGKDVELRCDPISGHTALYWYRQSLGQGLEFLIYFQGNSAPDKSGLPSDRFSAERTGGSVSTLTIQRTQQEDSAVYLCASSGIGDGYTFGSGTRLTVV.

This clone was recorded once. In the same sample, other DNA sequences code for this CDR3. V gene TRBV7-3 combines with J gene TRBJ2-7; D not resolved. With 2 bases removed from V and 4 bases from J, the gap between germline ends came to 9 bases. This CDR3 is built from 13 residues. CDR1 is SGHTA, CDR2 FQGTGA, per germline. In DNA, the CDR3 is TGTGCCAGCAGCTTATTTCAGTCTTACGAGCAGTACTTC. Its translation is CASSLFQSYEQYF. The variable domain in full, with the rest retrieved from reference TRBV7-3 and TRBJ2-7, is GAGVSQTPSNKVTEKGKYVELRCDPISGHTALYWYRQSLGQGPEFLIYFQGTGAADDSGLPNDRFFAVRPEGSVSTLKIQRTERGDSAVYLCASSLFQSYEQYFGPGTRLTVT.

The chain recombines TRBV5-4 with TRBJ2-7; TRBD1 matches at 9 bases. Germline V gives CDR1 SGHNT, CDR2 YYREEE (reference sequence). The CDR3 has 15 residues. With 2 bases clipped from V and 3 bases from J, the junction kept 6 bases outside the gene matches. The DNA for the CDR3 is TGTGCCAGCAGCTTACAGGGGGCGCAGGGCTACGAGCAGTACTTC. Amino acids: CASSLQGAQGYEQYF. The variable domain in full, completed from reference TRBV5-4 and TRBJ2-7, reads ETGVTQSPTHLIKTRGQQVTLRCSSQSGHNTVSWYQQALGQGPQFIFQYYREEENGRGNFPPRFSGLQFPNYSSELNVNALELDDSALYLCASSLQGAQGYEQYFGPGTRLTVT.

V gene TRBV5-3 combines with J gene TRBJ1-4; 10 nucleotides match TRBD1. TRBV5-3 is reported as an ORF; its role is uncertain. The junction had 2 bases not matched to a gene; V was cut back by 4 bases and J by 5 bases. CDR3 length equals 14 residues. The CDR3 reads CARSPGQGNEKLFF. The CDR3 DNA is TGTGCCAGAAGCCCGGGACAGGGGAATGAAAAACTGTTTTTT.

DNA for the CDR3: TGTGCCAGCTCACCCGGGACAGGGAGGGCAGATACGCAGTATTTT. Translating gives CASSPGTGRADTQYF. The chain employs TRBV18 and TRBJ2-3; TRBD1 agrees at 9 bases. With V trimmed by 3 bases and J by 4 bases, 5 bases remained unmatched. Per the germline V gene, CDR1 is KGHSH and CDR2 is LQKENI. The CDR3 sequence is 15 residues long.

The rearrangement uses TRBV12-5 and TRBJ1-5; tentatively, D is TRBD1 (5 bases). V was pared by 5 bases and J by 7 bases, with 12 bases between. The CDR3 runs to 13 residues. Germline CDR1 and CDR2: LGHNT and FRNRAP. CDR3 in amino acids: CASGPAGGQPQHF. The CDR3 region has the DNA TGTGCTAGTGGTCCCGCCGGGGGACAGCCCCAGCATTTT.

The chain has TRBV4-3 and TRBJ2-5; D possibly matches TRBD1 or TRBD2 (5 bases each). The V end lost 0 bases, the J end lost 0 bases, and 17 bases lay between the germline ends. Germline V lookup: CDR1 LGHNA, CDR2 YSLEER. The CDR3 consists of 18 residues. The CDR3 reads CASSQDFYPGPYQETQYF. The CDR3 DNA reads as TGCGCCAGCAGCCAAGACTTTTATCCGGGACCGTACCAAGAGACCCAGTACTTC.

The chain links TRBV7-9 to TRBJ2-3; a weak D match, TRBD2 (5 bases). CDR3 size: 16 residues. Germline assignment: CDR1 SEHNR and CDR2 FQNEAQ (reference sequence). The V end was cut by 1 base, the J end by 3 bases, with 14 bases between. CDR3 amino acids: CASSLGLGDGTDTQYF. In DNA, the CDR3 is TGTGCCAGCAGCTTAGGACTCGGGGATGGGACAGATACGCAGTATTTT.

This chain joins TRBV2 and TRBJ1-1, with unresolved D. V was cut by 4 bases and J by 0 bases, with 6 bases left in between. The CDR3 has 13 residues. Germline V gives CDR1 SNHLY, CDR2 FYNNEI. CDR3 nucleotide sequence: TGTGCCAGCAGTGGGGCCTTGAACACTGAAGCTTTCTTT. Translation: CASSGALNTEAFF.